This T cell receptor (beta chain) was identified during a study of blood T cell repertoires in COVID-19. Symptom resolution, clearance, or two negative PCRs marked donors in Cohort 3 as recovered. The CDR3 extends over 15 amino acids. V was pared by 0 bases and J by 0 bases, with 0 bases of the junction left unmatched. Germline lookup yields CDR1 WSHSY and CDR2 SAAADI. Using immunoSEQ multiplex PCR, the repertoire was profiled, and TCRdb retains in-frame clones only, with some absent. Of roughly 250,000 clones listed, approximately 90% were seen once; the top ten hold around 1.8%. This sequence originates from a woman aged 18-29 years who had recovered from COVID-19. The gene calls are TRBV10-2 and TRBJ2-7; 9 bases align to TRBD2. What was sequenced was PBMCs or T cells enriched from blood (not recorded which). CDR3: CASSESSGSSYEQYF. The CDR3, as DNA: TGCGCCAGCAGTGAGTCTAGCGGGAGCTCCTACGAGCAGTACTTC.